Listed below are T cell receptor beta chains from one sample, sequenced in a study of OX40 agonist ivuxolimab in advanced cancers. Profiled with immunoSEQ multiplex PCR; TCRdb holds only in-frame clones, not every one. The sample records roughly 60,000 clones, 84% being singletons. The source material was CD4+ or CD8+ T cells sorted from blood, sampled in a trial of the OX40 agonist ivuxolimab. These receptor sequences come from an adult with an advanced solid tumor such as melanoma, head and neck, liver or kidney cancer. CDR3s include the opening cysteine and the closing phenylalanine or tryptophan. D genes are given only for firm matches. Part of the rows lack a size; the others show once, few, many or a class for expanded clones.

cdr3_aa	cdr3_nt	d_call	cdr3_length	clone_size	v_call	j_call
CASSYRPGTNEQYF	TGTGCCAGCAGCTACCGCCCCGGCACCAACGAGCAGTACTTC	-	14	-	TRBV11-1	TRBJ2-7
CASSLAQETQYF	TGCGCCAGCAGCTTGGCCCAAGAGACCCAGTACTTC	-	12	-	TRBV5-1	TRBJ2-5
CASSIRTSGGTDTQYF	TGTGCCAGCAGCATCCGGACTAGCGGGGGCACAGATACGCAGTATTTT	TRBD2	16	-	TRBV9	TRBJ2-3
CASSQDSRGLAGSTDTQYF	TGTGCCAGCAGCCAAGATTCCCGTGGACTAGCGGGGAGCACAGATACGCAGTATTTT	TRBD2	19	-	TRBV4-2	TRBJ2-3
CASRRGTASYNEQFF	TGTGCCAGCCGCCGTGGGACAGCCTCCTACAATGAGCAGTTCTTC	TRBD1	15	-	TRBV19	TRBJ2-1
CASSLTSGKETQYF	TGTGCCAGCAGCTTGACTAGCGGGAAAGAGACCCAGTACTTC	TRBD2	14	few	TRBV7-2	TRBJ2-5
CASGSQTGQNSPLHF	TGCGCCAGCGGAAGCCAGACAGGCCAGAATTCACCCCTCCACTTT	-	15	-	TRBV5-1	TRBJ1-6
CASSKIGRESHEQYF	TGTGCCAGCAGCAAAATCGGGAGAGAGAGCCACGAGCAGTACTTC	-	15	-	TRBV11-2	TRBJ2-7
CASSEGLITDTQYF	TGTGCCAGCAGTGAGGGACTCATCACAGATACGCAGTATTTT	-	14	-	TRBV2	TRBJ2-3
CASSLQGRSSYEQYF	TGTGCCAGTAGTCTACAGGGGCGGAGCTCCTACGAGCAGTACTTC	TRBD1	15	-	TRBV19	TRBJ2-7
CASSRDRGAEKLFF	TGTGCCAGCTCGCGGGACAGGGGGGCTGAAAAACTGTTTTTT	TRBD1	14	-	TRBV18	TRBJ1-4
CASSLIQANYGYTF	TGCGCCAGCAGCTTGATCCAGGCTAACTATGGCTACACCTTC	-	14	few	TRBV5-1	TRBJ1-2
CASNPRTENTEAFF	TGTGCCAGCAACCCCCGGACGGAGAACACTGAAGCTTTCTTT	-	14	-	TRBV5-5	TRBJ1-1
CATRSLRLNQPQHF	TGTGCCACCAGATCCCTCAGGCTAAATCAGCCCCAGCATTTT	-	14	-	TRBV15	TRBJ1-5
CASSLAGAGVGTDTQYF	TGCGCCAGCAGCTTGGCCGGAGCGGGAGTCGGCACAGATACGCAGTATTTT	TRBD2	17	-	TRBV5-1	TRBJ2-3
CASNAGGSEQFF	TGTGCCAGTAATGCAGGGGGCTCAGAGCAGTTCTTC	TRBD1	12	once	TRBV19	TRBJ2-1
CASSLTGNQPQHF	TGTGCCAGCAGTTTGACCGGCAATCAGCCCCAGCATTTT	-	13	-	TRBV28	TRBJ1-5
CASSSYRGTYEQYF	TGTGCCAGCAGCTCCTACAGGGGCACGTACGAGCAGTACTTC	TRBD1	14	-	TRBV7-9	TRBJ2-7
CASSARLAGVTDTQYF	TGTGCCAGCAGTGCAAGACTAGCGGGGGTTACAGATACGCAGTATTTT	TRBD2	16	-	TRBV25-1	TRBJ2-3
CASSPQGGPIHEQYF	TGTGCCAGCAGCCCGCAGGGGGGACCTATCCACGAGCAGTACTTC	-	15	-	TRBV7-3	TRBJ2-7
CASSSGPNQPQHF	TGTGCTAGCAGCTCCGGACCAAATCAGCCCCAGCATTTT	-	13	-	TRBV7-7	TRBJ1-5
CASSQGAGTGSYEQYF	TGTGCCAGCAGCCAAGGGGCCGGGACAGGATCTTACGAGCAGTACTTC	TRBD1	16	-	TRBV14	TRBJ2-7
CASSGTSTDTQYF	TGCGCCAGCAGCGGAACTAGCACAGATACGCAGTATTTT	-	13	few	TRBV5-1	TRBJ2-3
CASSERSSGGYNEQFF	TGTGCCAGCAGTGAACGCTCGAGCGGGGGTTACAATGAGCAGTTCTTC	TRBD2	16	-	TRBV6-1	TRBJ2-1
CASSSLSGRGETQYF	TGCGCCAGCAGCTCCCTCAGCGGGAGGGGGGAGACCCAGTACTTC	TRBD2	15	-	TRBV5-1	TRBJ2-5
CASSLRTGIFSGELFF	TGTGCCAGCAGCTTAAGGACAGGCATATTTTCCGGGGAGCTGTTTTTT	TRBD1	16	-	TRBV7-8	TRBJ2-2
CAISQQGAGAEAFF	TGTGCCATCAGTCAACAGGGGGCCGGTGCTGAAGCTTTCTTT	TRBD1	14	-	TRBV10-3	TRBJ1-1
CATSRGRRGIQETQYF	TGTGCCACCAGCAGAGGTCGCAGGGGGATACAAGAGACCCAGTACTTC	TRBD1	16	-	TRBV15	TRBJ2-5
CASKRESYNEQFF	TGTGCCAGCAAGCGGGAGTCGTACAATGAGCAGTTCTTC	TRBD2	13	few	TRBV7-2	TRBJ2-1
CASSLGDGETQYF	TGTGCCAGCAGCCTGGGAGATGGAGAGACCCAGTACTTC	-	13	-	TRBV28	TRBJ2-5
CASMDRGAKNIQYF	TGTGCCAGTATGGACAGGGGAGCCAAAAACATTCAGTACTTC	TRBD1	14	-	TRBV19	TRBJ2-4
CASSPPGDTEAFF	TGTGCCAGCAGTCCCCCGGGGGACACTGAAGCTTTCTTT	-	13	-	TRBV9	TRBJ1-1
CASSANPGRRNSGANVLTF	TGTGCCAGCAGCGCGAATCCGGGACGGAGAAACTCTGGGGCCAACGTCCTGACTTTC	-	19	-	TRBV9	TRBJ2-6
CASSPNRNTEAFF	TGTGCCAGCAGTCCGAACAGGAACACTGAAGCTTTCTTT	-	13	-	TRBV6-5	TRBJ1-1
CASRASGRTDGELFF	TGTGCCAGCAGGGCTAGCGGGAGGACGGACGGGGAGCTGTTTTTT	TRBD2	15	few	TRBV6-1	TRBJ2-2
CASSQGQPSWGNEQFF	TGTGCCAGCAGCCAAGGACAGCCATCCTGGGGCAATGAGCAGTTCTTC	-	16	-	TRBV7-8	TRBJ2-1
CASAWDRNTGELFF	TGTGCCAGTGCCTGGGACAGGAACACCGGGGAGCTGTTTTTT	TRBD1	14	-	TRBV2	TRBJ2-2
CASRRGQRETQYF	TGTGCCAGCAGACGGGGACAGAGGGAGACCCAGTACTTC	TRBD1	13	-	TRBV2	TRBJ2-5
CASSRGQLETQYF	TGTGCCAGCAGCCGGGGACAGTTGGAGACCCAGTACTTC	TRBD1	13	-	TRBV5-8	TRBJ2-5
CASRRTGDLNTEAFF	TGTGCCAGCAGGCGAACGGGGGACTTGAACACTGAAGCTTTCTTT	-	15	-	TRBV28	TRBJ1-1
CASSLDTSGGAIDTQYF	TGTGCCAGCAGCTTGGACACTAGCGGGGGGGCGATAGATACGCAGTATTTT	TRBD2	17	-	TRBV13	TRBJ2-3
CASSPGLADNEQFF	TGTGCCAGCAGCCCGGGACTAGCGGACAATGAGCAGTTCTTC	TRBD2	14	-	TRBV7-3	TRBJ2-1
CASREGLLYNEQFF	TGTGCCAGCAGGGAGGGACTCCTATACAATGAGCAGTTCTTC	-	14	-	TRBV6-1	TRBJ2-1
CASSQEANYGYTF	TGTGCCAGTAGTCAGGAGGCTAACTATGGCTACACCTTC	-	13	-	TRBV19	TRBJ1-2
CATSREGTGTNEKLFF	TGTGCCACCAGCAGAGAAGGCACTGGCACTAATGAAAAACTGTTTTTT	-	16	-	TRBV15	TRBJ1-4
CASSLVGGAVTDTQYF	TGTGCCAGCAGCTTAGTCGGCGGGGCTGTCACAGATACGCAGTATTTT	-	16	-	TRBV11-2	TRBJ2-3
CASSLFGSSFTGELFF	TGTGCCAGCAGCTTGTTTGGCAGTTCCTTTACCGGGGAGCTGTTTTTT	-	16	-	TRBV5-4	TRBJ2-2
CASRETVGQGFVNTEAFF	TGTGCCAGCAGGGAGACCGTAGGACAGGGGTTCGTGAACACTGAAGCTTTCTTT	TRBD1	18	-	TRBV2	TRBJ1-1
CASSEGTGGGETQYF	TGTGCCAGCAGTGAAGGGACAGGGGGGGGAGAGACCCAGTACTTC	TRBD1	15	once	TRBV25-1	TRBJ2-5
CASSLGLGEKLFF	TGCGCCAGCAGCTTGGGGCTCGGGGAAAAACTGTTTTTT	-	13	-	TRBV5-1	TRBJ1-4
CASSPRTGGTDTQYF	TGTGCCAGCAGCCCCAGAACAGGGGGGACAGATACGCAGTATTTT	TRBD1	15	-	TRBV9	TRBJ2-3
CAIRGYQETQYF	TGTGCCATCAGGGGGTATCAAGAGACCCAGTACTTC	-	12	-	TRBV10-3	TRBJ2-5
CASRGQGKNTEAFF	TGTGCCAGCAGGGGACAGGGGAAAAACACTGAAGCTTTCTTT	TRBD1	14	-	TRBV2	TRBJ1-1
CASSQGRSGGSYNEQFF	TGTGCCAGCAGTCAGGGTCGGAGCGGGGGCTCTTACAATGAGCAGTTCTTC	TRBD2	17	few	TRBV7-8	TRBJ2-1
CASSFGIGGEQYF	TGTGCCAGCAGCTTCGGTATTGGGGGCGAGCAGTACTTC	-	13	-	TRBV27	TRBJ2-7
CSVQTGTSSYNEQFF	TGCAGCGTTCAGACCGGGACTAGCTCCTACAATGAGCAGTTCTTC	TRBD2	15	-	TRBV29-1	TRBJ2-1
CASSFGQENSPLHF	TGTGCCAGCAGTTTTGGGCAGGAGAATTCACCCCTCCACTTT	-	14	-	TRBV28	TRBJ1-6
CASSQGRGPYNEQFF	TGTGCCAGCAGCCAAGGGCGGGGGCCCTACAATGAGCAGTTCTTC	-	15	-	TRBV14	TRBJ2-1
CASSISVLAGTDTQYF	TGTGCCAGTAGTATATCAGTCCTAGCGGGCACAGATACGCAGTATTTT	TRBD2	16	-	TRBV19	TRBJ2-3